This paragraph covers one TCR beta chain sequence. Its antigen is currently unknown. This CDR3 has 15 residues. Germline loops: CDR1 SGHAT, CDR2 FQNNGV. The ends lost 5 bases at V and 3 bases at J; junction bases unmatched: 7. Profiling relied on immunoSEQ multiplex PCR, and the TCRdb table lists in-frame clones only, not all of them. The sample consists of 65,000 to 75,000 clones, about 92% of them appearing once. Systemic immunosuppression or a history of autoimmune disease excluded patients. The sampling schedule covered blood at baseline, cycle 4 day 1, and cycle 7 day 1. This sample is part of a study of OX40 agonist ivuxolimab in advanced cancers. Study-wide results and caveats: Expanded clones were, on average, more numerous in CD8+ T cells than in CD4+.

This sequence was found in an adult with an advanced solid tumor such as melanoma, head and neck, liver or kidney cancer. The source material was CD4+ or CD8+ T cells sorted from blood, sampled in a trial of the OX40 agonist ivuxolimab. This chain links TRBV11-2 with TRBJ2-7; TRBD2 matches at 10 bases. The CDR3 sequence: CASSVTSGVSYEQYF. The CDR3 DNA follows: TGTGCCAGCAGCGTCACTAGCGGGGTAAGCTACGAGCAGTACTTC.